Below are 14 T cell receptor beta chains sequenced from a single sample in a study of vaccination and CD4 T cells after COVID-19. Sequencing of cultured CD4+ T cell DNA used the Oncomine TCR Beta short-read assay. TCRdb recomputed calls from the PCR reads with MiXCR, one row per CDR3 protein. Of 16,000 or so distinct CDR3 sequences in the sample, about 45% were seen once. This sample's treatment: roughly 10-day PBMC culture with coronavirus spike peptide pools or control peptides (ViraFEST assay). No antigen is known for these receptors. Material: CD4+ T cells from blood, cultured in vitro, obtained after SARS-CoV-2 vaccination. These receptors all come from a human donor who had recovered from COVID-19.

The chain links TRBV29-1 to TRBJ2-7; unclear D gene. Germline assignment: CDR1 SQVTM and CDR2 ANQGSEA. The CDR3 totals 11 residues. The V end lost 7 bases, the J end lost 6 bases, and 13 bases lay between the germline ends. The CDR3 nucleotides are TGCAGCGCGGCGTATTCTCTCGAGCAGTACTTC. Protein: CSAAYSLEQYF.

This clonotype was seen more than once but under ten times. The chain carries TRBV5-4 and TRBJ2-3; 9 bases align to TRBD1. V lost 5 bases, J lost 1 base, and 5 bases stayed unmatched. In germline, CDR1 is SGHNT, CDR2 YYREEE (reference sequence). This CDR3 region has 15 residues. CDR3 nucleotide sequence: TGTGCCAGCAGAATTAACAGGGGGCGCACAGATACGCAGTATTTT. The encoded protein is CASRINRGRTDTQYF.

This clonotype is a singleton in its sample. CDR3 nucleotide sequence: TGTGCTAGTGGTCCCTCGGGGGGGTTAGGGAACATTCAGTACTTC. It codes for CASGPSGGLGNIQYF. This sequence joins TRBV12-5 and TRBJ2-4, with 8 bases fitting TRBD2. The V gene's germline CDR1 is LGHNT and CDR2 FRNRAP. The CDR3 length is 15 residues. Unmatched junction bases numbered 10, after V lost 5 bases and J lost 7 bases. Full variable domain (outside the CDR3, taken from reference TRBV12-5 and TRBJ2-4): DARVTQTPRHKVTEMGQEVTMRCQPILGHNTVFWYRQTMMQGLELLAYFRNRAPLDDSGMPKDRFSAEMPDATLATLKIQPSEPRDSAVYFCASGPSGGLGNIQYFGAGTRLSVL.

The V call is TRBV5-1, the J call TRBJ1-2; D is uncertain. The germline V gene has CDR1 SGHRS and CDR2 YFSETQ. With 0 bases removed from V and 5 bases from J, the gap between germline ends came to 5 bases. The CDR3 consists of 12 residues. The CDR3 bases are TGCGCCAGCAGCTTGGCCGGGTATGGCTACACCTTC. It is translated as CASSLAGYGYTF.

V usage is TRBV5-3 and J usage is TRBJ2-2; 8 bases fit TRBD2. TRBV5-3 is marked as an open reading frame, function uncertain. The CDR3 runs to 16 residues. Unmatched junction bases numbered 16, after V lost 8 bases and J lost 7 bases. CDR3 in DNA: TGTGCCAGCAGCCACCTCCGGGAGGGTTTAAGCGGGGAGCTGTTTTTT. This gives the protein CASSHLREGLSGELFF.

This clonotype turned up a few times. This rearrangement joins TRBV7-3 to TRBJ2-2; D gene ambiguous. This CDR3 has 13 residues. V lost 2 bases to trimming and J lost 8 bases, with 9 bases between them. CDR1 and CDR2 (germline): SGHTA, FQGTGA. The CDR3 coding sequence is TGTGCCAGCAGCTTACTATCGGTTGGGGAGCTGTTTTTT. Encoded protein: CASSLLSVGELFF.

The chain recombines TRBV27 with TRBJ2-1; 7 bases map to TRBD1. The CDR3 runs 15 residues. Germline V gene lookup returns CDR1 MNHEY and CDR2 SMNVEV (reference sequence). Trimming cost V 1 base and J 9 bases; bases outside gene matches: 9. CDR3 region: CASSLWARGRGEQFF. The DNA for the CDR3 is TGTGCCAGCAGTTTATGGGCCAGGGGGAGAGGTGAGCAGTTCTTC.

The genes are TRBV10-2 and TRBJ2-1; unclear D gene. Germline CDR1 WSHSY, CDR2 SAAADI. This CDR3 is 11 amino acids long. Trimming took 2 bases from V and 9 from J, leaving 5 bases between them. The DNA for the CDR3 is TGCGCCAGCAGTGAGACCCGTGAGCAGTTCTTC. Translating gives CASSETREQFF.

The chain employs TRBV11-2 and TRBJ1-1; D not resolved. Trimming left V 4 bases short and J 7 bases short, with 10 bases between. Per the germline V gene, CDR1 is SGHAT and CDR2 is FQNNGV. This CDR3 comprises 12 residues. CDR3 sequence: CASSSLGGEAFF. The CDR3 DNA is TGTGCCAGCAGCTCTTTGGGAGGTGAAGCTTTCTTT.

In this sample, this clonotype turned up a few times. A junction end diverges from the germline sequence, so it may reflect a read error. The chain has TRBV29-1 and TRBJ1-2, with D perhaps TRBD1 (6 bases). Germline lookup yields CDR1 SQVTM and CDR2 ANQGSEA. The CDR3 totals 15 residues. The CDR3 DNA sequence: TGCAGCGCTGAACTTTCAGGGGTAAAAGGCGATGGCTACACCTTC. Translating gives CSAELSGVKGDGYTF.

This clonotype was seen more than once but under ten times. The chain joins TRBV29-1 to TRBJ1-1; D ambiguous. Trimming took 7 bases from V and 4 from J, leaving 13 bases between them. CDR1 is SQVTM, CDR2 ANQGSEA, per germline. This CDR3 contains 12 residues. The DNA of the CDR3 is TGCAGCGCCTCGGAGGGAGGCACTGAAGCTTTCTTT. This gives the protein CSASEGGTEAFF.

CDR3 sequence reads: CASRAYDASSYNEQFF. CDR3 bases: TGTGCCAGCAGGGCTTATGACGCAAGCTCCTACAATGAGCAGTTCTTC. The V gene is TRBV27, the J gene TRBJ2-1; D not certain. The V end lost 6 bases, the J end lost 0 bases, and 15 bases lay between the germline ends. The CDR3 totals 16 residues. Germline V lookup: CDR1 MNHEY, CDR2 SMNVEV (reference sequence).

The rearrangement joins TRBV11-3 to TRBJ2-2; 10 bases align to TRBD1. In germline, CDR1 is SGHNT, CDR2 YENEEA. The CDR3 is made up of 16 amino acids. Trimming removed 5 bases from V and 1 base from J; junction bases left unmatched: 4. The CDR3 bases are TGTGCCAGCAGCGGCCGGGACAGGGGGAACACCGGGGAGCTGTTTTTT. As protein: CASSGRDRGNTGELFF.

This chain connects TRBV28 to TRBJ1-5; TRBD1 might be the D (6 bases). V lost 4 bases and J lost 5, with 12 bases in between. This CDR3 comprises 14 residues. CDR1 is MDHEN, CDR2 SYDVKM, per germline. The CDR3 nucleotides read TGTGCCAGCAGTTGGGGGCAGGGGCATCAGCCCCAGCATTTT. Its protein product is CASSWGQGHQPQHF.